The 10 T cell receptor beta chains given below trace back to one sample, sequenced in a study of shared T cell receptors in the human thymus. Measured with immunoSEQ multiplex PCR; TCRdb has only the in-frame clones, and not every one. The data contain some 660,000 clones, about 90% of them singletons. The same sample was also used in a study of human thymus T cells.

Material for sequencing was thymocytes. All receptors derive from a boy under two years old with a congenital heart defect.

The V call is TRBV6-1, the J call TRBJ1-2; D is unclear. Germline CDR1 MNHNS, CDR2 SASEGT. Trimming took off 7 bases at V and 6 bases at J, with 12 bases between the two ends. The CDR3 covers 12 residues. The CDR3 nucleotides read TGTGCCAGCATTTCAGAAACCCATGGCTACACCTTC. Translated, it gives CASISETHGYTF.

This clone was observed a single time. A junction end diverges from the germline sequence, so it may reflect a read error. The chain recombines TRBV2 with TRBJ2-7; 8 bases are a match to TRBD1. The germline V gene encodes CDR1 SNHLY and CDR2 FYNNEI. The CDR3 extends over 14 amino acids. CDR3 sequence (DNA): TGTGCCAGGTCCGTTGGACAGGGTTTTTCCGAGCAGTGCTTC. Translation: CARSVGQGFSEQCF.

The rearrangement uses TRBV28 and TRBJ2-3, with 7 bases lining up with TRBD2. The germline CDR1 and CDR2 sequences are MDHEN and SYDVKM. V lost 5 bases, J lost 2 bases, and 10 bases stayed unmatched. CDR3 size: 16 residues. The CDR3 nucleotides are TGTGCCAGCAGTCCATCTCGGACTAGGCCCACAGATACGCAGTATTTT. It codes for CASSPSRTRPTDTQYF.

This rearrangement joins TRBV27 to TRBJ2-3; 7 positions match TRBD1. V lost 3 bases and J lost 6; bases outside the gene matches: 12. The CDR3 runs to 16 residues. Germline loops: CDR1 MNHEY, CDR2 SMNVEV (reference sequence). CDR3 in DNA: TGTGCCAGCAGTTTGATCGGAACAGGGGAACGGGATACGCAGTATTTT. Translation gives CASSLIGTGERDTQYF.

The rearrangement joins TRBV29-1 to TRBJ1-1, with D hard to call. The V gene's germline CDR1 is SQVTM and CDR2 ANQGSEA. The ends were cut back, 5 bases at V and 1 base at J, with 11 bases in the middle. The CDR3 covers 13 residues. CDR3 region: CSVLPGANTEAFF. The DNA for the CDR3 is TGCAGCGTTCTACCGGGAGCGAACACTGAAGCTTTCTTT.

The chain employs TRBV11-2 and TRBJ2-7, with 10 bases that match TRBD1. Germline V gene lookup returns CDR1 SGHAT and CDR2 FQNNGV. V lost 1 base, J lost 4 bases, and 10 bases stayed unmatched. The CDR3 is 17 amino acids. This CDR3 is CASSLVSPGQGPYEQYF. The CDR3 DNA follows: TGTGCCAGCAGCTTAGTTTCTCCGGGACAGGGGCCTTACGAGCAGTACTTC.

The chain recombines TRBV12-5 with TRBJ1-3, with D maybe TRBD1 (6 bases). Per the germline V gene, CDR1 is LGHNT and CDR2 is FRNRAP. The CDR3 has 18 residues. With 2 bases removed from V and 2 bases from J, the gap between germline ends came to 19 bases. The CDR3 sequence is CASGLSPNRDRAGNTIYF. Here the CDR3 DNA reads TGTGCTAGTGGTTTGTCCCCGAACAGGGATAGGGCTGGAAACACCATATATTTT.

A single count supports this clone. As DNA, the CDR3 is TGTGCCAGCAGTTGCCGGGACAGGGGCGAAGAGACCCAGTACTTC. Its protein product is CASSCRDRGEETQYF. The J gene is TRBJ2-5, the V gene TRBV5-4; 10 bases are a match to TRBD1. This CDR3 region has 15 residues. The ends lost 5 bases at V and 3 bases at J; junction bases unmatched: 7. Germline V lookup: CDR1 SGHNT, CDR2 YYREEE (reference sequence).

This chain links TRBV11-3 with TRBJ2-3; 10 nucleotides line up with TRBD2. The CDR3 runs to 16 residues. V shed 0 bases, J shed 3 bases, and the junction held 3 bases outside the gene matches. Germline V lookup: CDR1 SGHNT, CDR2 YENEEA. For the CDR3, the DNA is TGTGCCAGCAGCTTAGACGGGACTAGCGTGACAGATACGCAGTATTTT. It yields the protein CASSLDGTSVTDTQYF. The whole variable domain, remainder taken from reference TRBV11-3 and TRBJ2-3, is EAGVVQSPRYKIIEKKQPVAFWCNPISGHNTLYWYLQNLGQGPELLIRYENEEAVDDSQLPKDRFSAERLKGVDSTLKIQPAELGDSAVYLCASSLDGTSVTDTQYFGPGTRLTVL.

In this sample, this clone turned up once. The rearrangement links TRBV11-2 to TRBJ2-3; D gene unclear. The CDR3 contains 12 residues. Germline lookup yields CDR1 SGHAT and CDR2 FQNNGV. V dropped 2 bases and J dropped 4 bases, with 4 bases sitting between them. This CDR3 reads CASSLHADTQYF. The CDR3, as DNA: TGTGCCAGCAGCTTACATGCAGATACGCAGTATTTT.